Listed below are T cell receptor beta chains from one sample, sequenced in a study of CD8 T cells in Susac syndrome. TCRdb reprocessed the immunoSEQ multiplex PCR reads with MiXCR, giving one entry per CDR3 protein. In the table there are about 22,000 distinct CDR3 sequences, approximately 93% of which are singletons. Sequencing input: CD8+ T cells from PBMCs. The receptor set was obtained from a human donor in good health. Each CDR3 is given with its conserved first and last residue. The D gene is left open where the match is weak. Expanded clones get a size class; other rows say once, few or many, or leave the size out.

v_call	j_call	clone_size	d_call	cdr3_nt	cdr3_aa
TRBV12-3/TRBV12-4	TRBJ2-6	once	.	TGTGCCAGCAGTTTAGGAACGCCTGGGGCCAACGTCCTGACTTTC	CASSLGTPGANVLTF
TRBV10-2	TRBJ1-1	.	TRBD1	TGCGCCAGCAGCGGGACAGGGGAGCAATATGGCACTGAAGCTTTCTTT	CASSGTGEQYGTEAFF
TRBV12-3/TRBV12-4	TRBJ2-5	.	.	TGTGCCAGCAGTGGGCGGAGCCAAGAGACCCAGTACTTC	CASSGRSQETQYF
TRBV2	TRBJ2-7	.	TRBD1	TGTGCCAGCAGCCTACAGGGACAGAGCTCCTACGAGCAGTACTTC	CASSLQGQSSYEQYF
TRBV2	TRBJ2-1	.	.	TGTGCCAGCTTGGGGGACTACAATGAGCAGTTCTTC	CASLGDYNEQFF
TRBV6-2/TRBV6-3	TRBJ2-7	.	.	TGTGCCAGCACCTTGGACGGTTACGAGCAGTACTTC	CASTLDGYEQYF
TRBV6-1	TRBJ2-6	.	.	TGTGCCAGCAGTATTGACAGCTCTGGGGCCAACGTCCTGACTTTC	CASSIDSSGANVLTF
TRBV5-1	TRBJ1-2	.	.	TGCGCCAGCAGCTTTGGCACCAACTATGGCTACACCTTC	CASSFGTNYGYTF
TRBV4-3	TRBJ1-4	once	.	TGCGCCAGCAGCCCTCTAGGGGGTGAAAAACTGTTTTTT	CASSPLGGEKLFF
TRBV5-4	TRBJ2-7	few	.	TGTGCCAGCAGTTCCGGGACCGAATCCTACGAGCAGTACTTC	CASSSGTESYEQYF
TRBV10-3	TRBJ2-5	once	.	TGTGCCATCAGTGATTCGGGAAAAGAGACCCAGTACTTC	CAISDSGKETQYF
TRBV12-3/TRBV12-4	TRBJ1-1	.	TRBD1	TGTGCCAGCAGTTTAGAGGGGACAGGGGGTGAAGCTTTCTTT	CASSLEGTGGEAFF
TRBV12-3/TRBV12-4	TRBJ1-1	.	.	TGTGCCAGCAGACCTGAAGCGGCCACCCCGAACACTGAAGCTTTCTTT	CASRPEAATPNTEAFF
TRBV25-1	TRBJ2-5	.	TRBD2	TGTGCCAGCAGTGAATGGGCTAGCGGGGAAGAGACCCAGTACTTC	CASSEWASGEETQYF
TRBV5-1	TRBJ1-1	few	.	TGCGCCAGCAGCTTGGGTCCGTCGCTCACTGAAGCTTTCTTT	CASSLGPSLTEAFF
TRBV7-6	TRBJ2-7	.	.	TGTGCCAGCAGCTTTTTCGGGAGAGACTACGAGCAGTACTTC	CASSFFGRDYEQYF
TRBV20-1	TRBJ2-1	.	TRBD2	TGCAGTGCTAGAGATATAGCGGGGGACTACAATGAGCAGTTCTTC	CSARDIAGDYNEQFF
TRBV9	TRBJ1-1	few	.	TGTGCCAGCAGCGTAGACGAGGGGAAAAACACTGAAGCTTTCTTT	CASSVDEGKNTEAFF
TRBV11-2	TRBJ1-4	.	.	TGTGCCAGCAGCTTATCGTCCGCGGGAAAACTGTTTTTT	CASSLSSAGKLFF
TRBV15	TRBJ2-1	.	TRBD2	TGTGCCACCAGCAGAGAAGCGGGGGGTTACAATGAGCAGTTCTTC	CATSREAGGYNEQFF
TRBV29-1	TRBJ2-3	once	TRBD2	TGCAGCGTTGAAATCAGCGGGGCCCTCACAGATACGCAGTATTTT	CSVEISGALTDTQYF
TRBV10-3	TRBJ2-7	.	TRBD1	TGTGCCATCAAGCCGGGACAGGGGGACCACGAGCAGTACTTC	CAIKPGQGDHEQYF
TRBV2	TRBJ2-2	.	.	TGTGCCAGCGGACAGGGAGGGACCGGGGAGCTGTTTTTT	CASGQGGTGELFF
TRBV13	TRBJ2-1	.	.	TGTGCCAGCACCCTGGAGGGGACGTACAATGAGCAGTTCTTC	CASTLEGTYNEQFF
TRBV13	TRBJ2-1	.	.	TGTGCCAGCAGCTTAACAGGGACTGAGCAGTTCTTC	CASSLTGTEQFF
TRBV18	TRBJ1-1	.	.	TGTGCCAGCTCACCGGACAGCGGGACTGAAGCTTTCTTT	CASSPDSGTEAFF
TRBV2	TRBJ2-7	.	.	TGTGCCAGCAGTGATGGCAACAGCTACGAGCAGTACTTC	CASSDGNSYEQYF
TRBV12-3/TRBV12-4	TRBJ1-5	.	.	TGTGCCAGCAGTTTAGGACGGAGCAATCAGCCCCAGCATTTT	CASSLGRSNQPQHF
TRBV12-3/TRBV12-4	TRBJ2-7	.	.	TGTGCCAGCAGCTCTACCCCATGGGAGGCCTCCTACGAGCAGTACTTC	CASSSTPWEASYEQYF
TRBV20-1	TRBJ2-1	.	TRBD2	TGCAGTGCTAGAGGGCAGGCGGGGGGGAGCTACAATGAGCAGTTCTTC	CSARGQAGGSYNEQFF
TRBV7-6	TRBJ2-1	.	.	TGTGCCAGCAGCTCCACACAGGGTAGCTACAATGAGCAGTTCTTC	CASSSTQGSYNEQFF